This T cell receptor (beta chain) was found in a study of shared clonotypes between healthy human individuals. Study-level background: Three CD4 naive, three CD4 memory, two CD8 naive and one CD8 memory plate were used per donor.

CDR3 size: 16 residues. Germline V lookup: CDR1 SEHNR, CDR2 FQNEAQ (reference sequence). Trimming took 4 bases from V and 2 from J, leaving 14 bases between them. Overall study results and limits: A handful of donors held about 5% of naive CD4 clonotypes in common.

Selected positively for CCR7 and CD45RO-negative, naive CD8 cells excluded terminally differentiated effector memory CD45RA+ cells. Sequenced by immunoSEQ multiplex PCR; TCRdb stores in-frame clones only, minus some. The table shows some 1,900,000 clones, with approximately 95% occurring only once. About this clone itself: Its antigen is currently unknown.

The clonotype comes from a man aged 18 to 29 in good health. The material sequenced was naive CD8+ T cells sorted from blood. The chain carries TRBV7-9 and TRBJ1-4; maybe TRBD1 (5 bases). The CDR3 DNA reads TGTGCCAGCAGCTGGGACCCTACCGCCACTAATGAAAAACTGTTTTTT. Translation gives CASSWDPTATNEKLFF.